A single sample gave rise to the 13 T cell receptor beta chains below, sequenced in a study of blood T cell repertoires in COVID-19. Assay: immunoSEQ multiplex PCR; the TCRdb copy retains only in-frame clones and omits some. The data show 200,000 to 250,000 clones, with more than 80% seen just once and approximately 3.5% held by the top ten. The sequenced material came from PBMCs or T cells enriched from blood (not recorded which). Every receptor here comes from a woman younger than 35 in a cohort exposed to, infected with or recovered from COVID-19 (not recorded which).

The rearrangement joins TRBV3-1 (or the pseudogene TRBV3-2) to TRBJ2-5; D gene ambiguous. The germline V gene encodes CDR1 LGHDT and CDR2 YNNKEL (reference sequence). Trimming cost V 5 bases and J 5 bases, with 21 bases left between them. The CDR3 length is 16 residues. The CDR3 protein is CASSVPIISFSETQYF. The DNA for the CDR3 is TGTGCCAGCAGCGTCCCTATTATTTCTTTCTCTGAGACCCAGTACTTC.

The chain couples TRBV6-5 to TRBJ1-2, with 9 positions matching TRBD1. Germline CDR1 reads MNHEY; CDR2 reads SVGAGI. With 7 bases clipped from V and 4 bases from J, the junction kept 10 bases outside the gene matches. The CDR3 spans 15 residues. CDR3 protein: CASNPGTGNGYGYTF. CDR3 DNA sequence: TGTGCCAGCAATCCCGGGACAGGGAATGGCTATGGCTACACCTTC.

The rearrangement links TRBV6-5 to TRBJ1-1; 7 bases line up with TRBD1. The CDR3 has 15 amino acids. V lost 6 bases and J lost 5; bases outside the gene matches: 12. Per the germline V gene, CDR1 is MNHEY and CDR2 is SVGAGI. This CDR3 is CASSTEEGARTEAFF. CDR3 in DNA: TGTGCCAGCAGCACAGAGGAGGGGGCGAGGACTGAAGCTTTCTTT.

J is TRBJ2-5 and V is TRBV30; 13 bases line up with TRBD2. The length of the CDR3 is 16 residues. CDR1 and CDR2 (germline): GTSNPN, SVGIG (reference sequence). V was pared by 2 bases and J by 5 bases, with 8 bases of the junction left unmatched. This CDR3 reads CAWSTGGLAGRETQYF. In DNA, the CDR3 is TGTGCCTGGAGTACGGGGGGACTAGCGGGGCGGGAGACCCAGTACTTC.

This sequence joins TRBV7-8 and TRBJ2-3; 7 bases match TRBD1. The V and J ends lost 2 bases and 2 bases, in that order; junction bases with no gene match: 10. The CDR3 covers 17 residues. The germline CDR1 and CDR2 sequences are SGHVS and FQNEAQ. CDR3 coding DNA: TGTGCCAGCAGCTTAAACCGGATGGGACAGTCCACAGATACGCAGTATTTT. It encodes CASSLNRMGQSTDTQYF.

This clone was detected only once. This rearrangement joins TRBV5-4 to TRBJ2-7, with 14 bases fitting TRBD2. The CDR3 consists of 16 residues. Germline loops: CDR1 SGHNT, CDR2 YYREEE (reference sequence). After removal of 0 bases from V and 4 bases from J, the junction contained 3 bases not matched to a gene. The CDR3 sequence: CASSLAGTSGSYEQYF. The CDR3 coding sequence is TGTGCCAGCAGCTTGGCCGGGACTAGCGGGAGTTACGAGCAGTACTTC.

This clone was counted once. The genes are TRBV6-5 and TRBJ1-2, with D possibly matching TRBD1 (5 bases). Germline lookup yields CDR1 MNHEY and CDR2 SVGAGI. Trimming left V 0 bases short and J 0 bases short, with 8 bases between. The CDR3 runs to 15 residues. The CDR3 DNA sequence: TGTGCCAGCAGTTACTCCGCAGGGACTAACTATGGCTACACCTTC. As protein: CASSYSAGTNYGYTF.

V and J are TRBV6-5 and TRBJ1-1; D uncertain. Germline values: CDR1 MNHEY, CDR2 SVGAGI. Trimming cost V 4 bases and J 6 bases, with 6 bases left between them. The CDR3 has 11 residues. The chain's CDR3 is CASSSGAEAFF. The CDR3, as DNA: TGTGCCAGCAGTTCCGGGGCTGAAGCTTTCTTT.

CDR3 nucleotide sequence: TGTGCCAGCAGTGAATTCCGTGTTGTCGCTGAAGCTTTCTTT. Its protein is CASSEFRVVAEAFF. The genes are TRBV6-1 and TRBJ1-1; D not certain. V gave up 2 bases and J gave up 6 bases, with 13 bases separating them. CDR3 size: 14 residues. Germline V gene lookup returns CDR1 MNHNS and CDR2 SASEGT.

The chain has TRBV3-1 (or the pseudogene TRBV3-2) and TRBJ2-7; TRBD1 is a possible D gene (7 bases). Germline loops: CDR1 LGHDT, CDR2 YNNKEL (reference sequence). There are 14 residues in the CDR3. The germline V and J ends were trimmed by 3 bases and 2 bases, with 11 bases remaining between them. In DNA, the CDR3 is TGTGCCAGCAGCCAGGCGGGACAGACCTACGAGCAGTACTTC. Protein sequence: CASSQAGQTYEQYF.

The chain is built from TRBV27 and TRBJ2-3; a weak D match, TRBD2 (6 bases). Germline V gives CDR1 MNHEY, CDR2 SMNVEV (reference sequence). The V end lost 0 bases, the J end lost 3 bases, and 16 bases lay between the germline ends. This CDR3 is 17 amino acids long. As DNA, the CDR3 is TGTGCCAGCAGTTTATCAGCCAGAGGGACTTGGACAGATACGCAGTATTTT. This encodes CASSLSARGTWTDTQYF.

The chain carries TRBV24-1 and TRBJ2-5; 11 positions agree with TRBD2. Germline V gene sequence: CDR1 KGHDR, CDR2 SFDVKD. J lost 3 bases, V lost 8 bases, and 1 base had no gene match. The length of the CDR3 is 13 residues. The CDR3 DNA reads as TGTGCCACCAATAGCGGGAGGGAAGAGACCCAGTACTTC. Protein sequence: CATNSGREETQYF.

This sequence joins TRBV7-9 and TRBJ2-3; 13 nucleotides line up with TRBD2. V was clipped by 5 bases and J by 0 bases; unmatched bases: 11. The germline V gene encodes CDR1 SEHNR and CDR2 FQNEAQ (reference sequence). The CDR3 is 19 residues long. The CDR3 protein is CASSRPRGLAGESTDTQYF. The DNA for the CDR3 is TGTGCCAGCAGCAGGCCCCGAGGACTAGCGGGAGAGAGCACAGATACGCAGTATTTT.